Shown below are 25 T cell receptor beta chains from a single sample sequenced in a study of T-cell reconstitution after alpha-beta-depleted transplantation in children. TCRbeta library construction was performed incorporating unique molecular identifiers. MiXCR was run by TCRdb on the PCR reads, yielding one entry per CDR3 protein. The table has around 380,000 distinct CDR3 sequences, roughly 11% seen once. The sample was PBMCs from the stem cell graft donor, taken from the stem cell graft. Receptors were obtained from a human donor who donated a stem cell graft to a child with acute myeloid leukemia.

This clonotype was seen a few times. DNA for the CDR3: TGTGCCAGCAGCTTGAGAGCGTTCGACGGGGATGAGCAGTTCTTC. Protein: CASSLRAFDGDEQFF. The rearrangement uses TRBV7-3 and TRBJ2-1; maybe TRBD2 (5 bases). Trimming shortened V by 3 bases and J by 8 bases, and 17 bases separated the two germline ends. CDR1 SGHTA and CDR2 FQGTGA come from the germline V gene. The CDR3 totals 15 residues.

This clonotype was detected many times. The V call is TRBV6-5, the J call TRBJ1-1; D is uncertain. Germline CDR1 reads MNHEY; CDR2 reads SVGAGI. The CDR3 has 15 amino acids. The germline V and J ends were trimmed by 2 bases and 1 base, with 11 bases remaining between them. The CDR3 DNA sequence: TGTGCCAGCAGTTACGCCGCTACAGCGAACACTGAAGCTTTCTTT. This encodes CASSYAATANTEAFF.

This clonotype was counted only a few times. V and J are TRBV3-1 and TRBJ1-2; perhaps TRBD1 as D (6 bases). The CDR3 runs to 15 residues. The V gene's germline CDR1 is LGHDT and CDR2 YNNKEL (reference sequence). V dropped 2 bases and J dropped 3 bases, with 13 bases sitting between them. The CDR3 region has the DNA TGTGCCAGCAGCCAAACAGACAGGCTTTACTATGGCTACACCTTC. Translated: CASSQTDRLYYGYTF.

This clonotype appeared a few times. The chain carries TRBV5-1 and TRBJ2-3; 7 bases align to TRBD1. The junction had 7 bases not matched to a gene; V was cut back by 4 bases and J by 2 bases. The CDR3 has 15 amino acids. Germline V gene lookup returns CDR1 SGHRS and CDR2 YFSETQ. CDR3 nucleotides: TGCGCCAGCAGCCTCACGGGACAGTCCACAGATACGCAGTATTTT. Translated, it gives CASSLTGQSTDTQYF.

Ten or more counts support this clonotype. CDR3 DNA sequence: TGCGCCAGCAGCCTAACCTCGGGGGCCCTCCAGCCCCAGCATTTT. Residues: CASSLTSGALQPQHF. The chain has TRBV4-3 and TRBJ1-5; maybe TRBD1 (6 bases). The V gene lost 4 bases and the J gene lost 7 bases, with 17 bases spanning the gap. Germline V gene data show CDR1 as LGHNA and CDR2 as YSLEER. This CDR3 spans 15 amino acids.

The chain recombines TRBV5-1 with TRBJ2-7; TRBD1 matches 9 bases. Unmatched junction bases numbered 9, after V lost 4 bases and J lost 4 bases. Germline CDR1 is SGHRS and CDR2 is YFSETQ. The CDR3 runs to 15 residues. CDR3 DNA: TGCGCCAGCAGCCCAACCGGGGACAGGGAATACGAGCAGTACGTC. This sequence encodes CASSPTGDREYEQYV.

The chain uses TRBV5-1 and TRBJ1-5, with 7 bases aligning to TRBD1. Losses at the gene ends were 1 base for V and 3 bases for J; bases not matched to a gene: 1. This CDR3 contains 14 residues. Germline V gene lookup returns CDR1 SGHRS and CDR2 YFSETQ. The chain's CDR3 is CASSLQGDNQPQHF. For the CDR3, the DNA is TGCGCCAGCAGCTTGCAGGGGGACAATCAGCCCCAGCATTTT.

This clonotype occurred a few times. The rearrangement joins TRBV29-1 to TRBJ2-5; D gene unclear. This CDR3 has 11 amino acids. V shed 1 base and J shed 5 bases, with 5 bases lying between them. CDR1 is SQVTM, CDR2 ANQGSEA, per germline. The CDR3 loop is CSVEGPETQYF. CDR3 coding DNA: TGCAGCGTTGAAGGTCCCGAGACCCAGTACTTC.

This clonotype was seen a few times. The chain uses TRBV5-1 and TRBJ2-1, with D possibly being TRBD1 or TRBD2 (7 bases each). V was clipped by 4 bases and J by 2 bases, with 19 bases between them. Germline assignment: CDR1 SGHRS and CDR2 YFSETQ. The CDR3 spans 17 residues. CDR3 region: CASSPQGGWGAYNEQFF. CDR3 in DNA: TGCGCCAGCAGCCCCCAGGGGGGGTGGGGTGCCTACAATGAGCAGTTCTTC.

This clonotype showed up just a few times. CDR3 sequence: CSAGPSDGSYNEQFF. In DNA form, the CDR3 reads TGCAGCGCCGGGCCCTCGGACGGTTCCTACAATGAGCAGTTCTTC. The chain combines TRBV29-1 with TRBJ2-1, with D hard to call. CDR3 length equals 15 residues. CDR1 and CDR2 (germline): SQVTM, ANQGSEA. The ends were cut back, 7 bases at V and 1 base at J, with 17 bases in the middle.

This clonotype came up many times. The genes are TRBV20-1 and TRBJ2-5; possible D gene TRBD2, 5 bases. Between the trimmed V and J ends, which lost 1 base and 3 bases, there was a span of 9 bases. The CDR3 is made up of 13 amino acids. Germline values: CDR1 DFQATT, CDR2 SNEGSKA (reference sequence). CDR3 in DNA: TGCAGTGCTAGAGTACTAGTAGAAGAGACCCAGTACTTC. This gives the protein CSARVLVEETQYF.

This clonotype was counted at least ten times. The chain is built from TRBV20-1 and TRBJ2-2, with 7 bases matching TRBD1. CDR1 is DFQATT and CDR2 is SNEGSKA in the germline V gene (reference sequence). The CDR3 has 14 amino acids. V dropped 1 base and J dropped 2; count of bases not matched to a gene: 1. DNA for the CDR3: TGCAGTGCTAGAGGACAGGGTAACACCGGGGAGCTGTTTTTT. Translation gives CSARGQGNTGELFF.

The V call is TRBV29-1, the J call TRBJ2-7; no reliable D call. From germline, CDR1 is SQVTM and CDR2 ANQGSEA. Trimming pared 6 bases from V and 3 bases from J, leaving 9 bases between. This CDR3 contains 11 residues. DNA for the CDR3: TGCAGCGTCCTCGATGACTACGAGCAGTACGTC. As protein: CSVLDDYEQYV.

This clonotype was seen a few times. V gene TRBV5-1 combines with J gene TRBJ2-3, with 9 bases fitting TRBD2. The CDR3 spans 15 residues. The trim removed 2 bases at V and 3 bases at J, leaving 4 bases unmatched. Per germline, CDR1 SGHRS and CDR2 YFSETQ. The CDR3 DNA is TGCGCCAGCAGCTTTCGTCTAGCGGGGACAGATACGCAGTATTTT. It is translated as CASSFRLAGTDTQYF.

This clonotype was detected ten times or more. This sequence joins TRBV5-1 and TRBJ2-7; 10 bases are a match to TRBD2. CDR1 and CDR2 (germline): SGHRS, YFSETQ. The V gene end was trimmed by 4 bases and the J gene end by 3 bases; junction bases not matched to a gene: 7. CDR3 length: 15 amino acids. CDR3 residues: CASSNRTSGNYEQYF. CDR3 sequence (DNA): TGCGCCAGCAGCAACCGGACTAGCGGCAACTACGAGCAGTACTTC.

This clonotype was recorded a few times. The chain couples TRBV20-1 to TRBJ2-5, with D perhaps TRBD1 (6 bases). Trimming cost V 5 bases and J 5 bases, with 21 bases left between them. Germline values: CDR1 DFQATT, CDR2 SNEGSKA (reference sequence). The length of the CDR3 is 15 residues. This CDR3 is CSAGKEQGIGETQYF. The CDR3, as DNA: TGCAGTGCTGGAAAGGAACAGGGAATTGGCGAGACCCAGTACTTC.

This clonotype was seen only a few times. CDR3 in amino acids: CASSLGQGRNEKLFF. DNA for the CDR3: TGTGCCAGCAGCCTAGGGCAGGGAAGGAATGAAAAACTGTTTTTT. J is TRBJ1-4 and V is TRBV12-3 or TRBV12-4, with D possibly being TRBD1 (5 bases). The V end lost 6 bases, the J end lost 5 bases, and 16 bases lay between the germline ends. The CDR3 is 15 amino acids.

This chain connects TRBV20-1 to TRBJ2-1, with TRBD2 matching 10 bases. With 5 bases clipped from V and 7 bases from J, the junction kept 17 bases outside the gene matches. This CDR3 is 17 amino acids long. From germline, CDR1 is DFQATT and CDR2 SNEGSKA (reference sequence). The chain's CDR3 is CSAAAPGGAGGWNEQFF. The CDR3 coding sequence is TGCAGTGCTGCCGCGCCCGGGGGAGCGGGAGGGTGGAATGAGCAGTTCTTC.

In regard to this clonotype: The junction and the germline gene differ at one end; a read error may be behind it. The chain recombines TRBV6-5 with TRBJ2-5; the D call may be TRBD1 or TRBD2 (5 bases each). Germline CDR1 MNHEY, CDR2 SVGAGI. This CDR3 contains 15 residues. The CDR3 DNA reads TGTGCCAGCAGTTATCTTCGGGGCCTGGAAGAGGCCCAGTACTTC. It translates to CASSYLRGLEEAQYF.

This clonotype was observed a few times. The rearrangement links TRBV6-1 to TRBJ1-5, with D possibly being TRBD1 (6 bases). Germline V gene lookup returns CDR1 MNHNS and CDR2 SASEGT. V lost 6 bases, J lost 4 bases, and 13 bases lay in between. CDR3 length: 14 residues. The CDR3 is CASRNQGSNQPQHF. DNA for the CDR3: TGTGCCAGCAGGAATCAGGGGTCTAATCAGCCCCAGCATTTT.

This clonotype was detected only a few times. V and J are TRBV5-1 and TRBJ1-2; D is undetermined. Trimming pared 3 bases from V and 4 bases from J, leaving 13 bases between. Germline V gene lookup returns CDR1 SGHRS and CDR2 YFSETQ. The CDR3 spans 14 residues. CDR3 coding DNA: TGCGCCAGCAGCTCCGACGAGGCAGTCTATGGCTACACCTTC. It specifies CASSSDEAVYGYTF.

This clonotype was recorded a few times. The genes are TRBV29-1 and TRBJ2-3, with 8 bases matching TRBD1. V trimming: 1 base; J trimming: 2 bases; junction bases outside the gene matches: 5. The germline V gene encodes CDR1 SQVTM and CDR2 ANQGSEA. The CDR3 is 15 amino acids. The CDR3 coding sequence is TGCAGCGTTGAAGGTCGGACAGGGCCCACAGATACGCAGTATTTT. Its translation is CSVEGRTGPTDTQYF.

This clonotype was seen a few times. This chain links TRBV20-1 with TRBJ1-1; TRBD1 might be the D (5 bases). V was shortened by 4 bases and J by 0 bases, with 12 bases between the two germline ends. The CDR3 is made up of 14 amino acids. Per germline, CDR1 DFQATT and CDR2 SNEGSKA (reference sequence). In nucleotides, the CDR3 is TGCAGTGCTACCCGCGGGGCCATGAACACTGAAGCTTTCTTT. Residues: CSATRGAMNTEAFF.

This clonotype was observed at least ten times. The chain uses TRBV20-1 and TRBJ1-4; D gene ambiguous. This CDR3 contains 14 residues. Between the trimmed V and J ends, which lost 5 bases and 0 bases, there was a span of 10 bases. Per germline, CDR1 DFQATT and CDR2 SNEGSKA (reference sequence). CDR3 protein: CSAFSGSTNEKLFF. CDR3 DNA sequence: TGCAGTGCTTTTTCTGGCTCAACTAATGAAAAACTGTTTTTT.

A few counts support this clonotype. This CDR3 reads CASSQEPQGSEQYV. The CDR3 coding sequence is TGCGCCAGCAGTCAGGAGCCACAGGGAAGCGAGCAGTACGTC. This chain joins TRBV23-1 and TRBJ2-7, with TRBD1 as a possible D gene (6 bases). TRBV23-1 is flagged as an ORF with uncertain function. V lost 3 bases to trimming and J lost 6 bases, with 15 bases between them. The CDR3 runs 14 residues.